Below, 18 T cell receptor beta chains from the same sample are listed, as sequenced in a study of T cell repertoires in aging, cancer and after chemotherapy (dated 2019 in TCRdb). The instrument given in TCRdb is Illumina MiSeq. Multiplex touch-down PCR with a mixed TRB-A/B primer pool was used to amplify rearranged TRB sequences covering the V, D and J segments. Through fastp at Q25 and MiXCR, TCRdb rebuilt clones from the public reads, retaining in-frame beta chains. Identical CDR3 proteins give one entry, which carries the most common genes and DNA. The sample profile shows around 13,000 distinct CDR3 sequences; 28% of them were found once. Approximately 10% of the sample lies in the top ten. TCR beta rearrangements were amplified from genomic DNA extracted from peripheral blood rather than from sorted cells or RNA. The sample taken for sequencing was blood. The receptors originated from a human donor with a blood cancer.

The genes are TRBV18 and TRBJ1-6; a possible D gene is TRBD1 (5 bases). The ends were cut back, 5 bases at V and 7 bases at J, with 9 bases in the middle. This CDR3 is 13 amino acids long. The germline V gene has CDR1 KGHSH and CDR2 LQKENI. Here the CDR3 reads CASSGDGNSPLHF. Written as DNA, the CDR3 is TGTGCCAGCTCAGGGGACGGAAATTCACCCCTCCACTTT. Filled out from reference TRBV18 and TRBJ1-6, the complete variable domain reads NAGVMQNPRHLVRRRGQEARLRCSPMKGHSHVYWYRQLPEEGLKFMVYLQKENIIDESGMPKERFSAEFPKEGPSILRIQQVVRGDSAAYFCASSGDGNSPLHFGNGTRLTVT.

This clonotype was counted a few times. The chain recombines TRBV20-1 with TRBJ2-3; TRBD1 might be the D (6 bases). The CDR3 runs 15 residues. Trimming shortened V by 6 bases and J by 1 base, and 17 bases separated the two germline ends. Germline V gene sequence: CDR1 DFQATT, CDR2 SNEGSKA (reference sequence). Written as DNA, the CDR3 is TGCAGTGCACACTCGAGGCAGGGGCGCACAGATACGCAGTATTTT. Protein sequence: CSAHSRQGRTDTQYF.

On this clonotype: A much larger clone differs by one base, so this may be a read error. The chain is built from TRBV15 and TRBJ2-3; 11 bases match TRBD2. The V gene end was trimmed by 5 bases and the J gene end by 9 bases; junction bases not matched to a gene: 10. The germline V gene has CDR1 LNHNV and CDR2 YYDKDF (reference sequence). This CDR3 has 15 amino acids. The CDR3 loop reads CATSHSGGAVSTQYF. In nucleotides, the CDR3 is TGTGCCACCAGCCATAGCGGGGGGGCCGTTTCGACGCAGTATTTT.

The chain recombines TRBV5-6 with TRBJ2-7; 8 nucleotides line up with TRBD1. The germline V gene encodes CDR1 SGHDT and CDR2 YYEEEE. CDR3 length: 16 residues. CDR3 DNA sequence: TGCGCCAGCAGCTCCGGTCTGACAGGGGCCCTTTCCGAGCAGTACGTC. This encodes CASSSGLTGALSEQYV.

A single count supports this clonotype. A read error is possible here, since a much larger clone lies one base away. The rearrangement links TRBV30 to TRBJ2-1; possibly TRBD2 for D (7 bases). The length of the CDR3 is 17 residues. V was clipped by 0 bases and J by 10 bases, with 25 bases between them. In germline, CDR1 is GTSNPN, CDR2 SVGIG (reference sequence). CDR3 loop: CAWSVGGVGTLLNEQFF. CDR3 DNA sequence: TGTGCCTGGAGTGTAGGGGGGGTCGGGACGTTGCTTAACGAGCAGTTCTTC.

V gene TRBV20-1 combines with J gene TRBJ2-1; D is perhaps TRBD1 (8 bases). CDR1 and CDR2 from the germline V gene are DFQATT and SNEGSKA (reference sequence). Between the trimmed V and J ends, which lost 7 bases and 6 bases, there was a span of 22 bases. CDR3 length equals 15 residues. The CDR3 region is CSGELSSGTGNEQFF. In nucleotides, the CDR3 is TGCAGTGGGGAACTCTCCAGCGGGACAGGCAATGAGCAGTTCTTC.

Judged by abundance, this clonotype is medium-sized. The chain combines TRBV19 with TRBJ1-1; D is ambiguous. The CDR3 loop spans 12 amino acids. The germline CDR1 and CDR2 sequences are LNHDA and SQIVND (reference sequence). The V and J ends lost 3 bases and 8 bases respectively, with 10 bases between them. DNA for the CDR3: TGTGCCAGTAGTATGGTGGGCAGAGAAGCTTTCTTT. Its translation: CASSMVGREAFF.

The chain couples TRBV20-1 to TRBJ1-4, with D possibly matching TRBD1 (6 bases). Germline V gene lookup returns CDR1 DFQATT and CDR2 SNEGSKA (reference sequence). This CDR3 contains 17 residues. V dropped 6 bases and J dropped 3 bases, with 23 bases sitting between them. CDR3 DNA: TGCAGTGCAGGGGGATCAGGTCAGGTTACGGCTAATGAAAAACTGTTTTTT. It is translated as CSAGGSGQVTANEKLFF.

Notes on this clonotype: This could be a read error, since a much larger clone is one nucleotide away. Here the CDR3 reads CSSSDVGGAGTDTQYF. The CDR3 nucleotides are TGTTCCAGCAGTGACGTCGGGGGGGCTGGCACAGATACGCAGTATTTT. The rearrangement links TRBV6-4 to TRBJ2-3, with 8 bases fitting TRBD2. The germline gives CDR1 MRHNA, CDR2 SNTAGT. The CDR3 has 16 residues.

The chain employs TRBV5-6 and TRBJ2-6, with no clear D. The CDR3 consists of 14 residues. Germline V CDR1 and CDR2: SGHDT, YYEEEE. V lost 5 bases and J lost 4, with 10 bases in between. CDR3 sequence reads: CASRLQSGANVLTF. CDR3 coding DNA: TGTGCCAGCAGACTTCAGTCCGGGGCCAACGTCCTGACTTTC.

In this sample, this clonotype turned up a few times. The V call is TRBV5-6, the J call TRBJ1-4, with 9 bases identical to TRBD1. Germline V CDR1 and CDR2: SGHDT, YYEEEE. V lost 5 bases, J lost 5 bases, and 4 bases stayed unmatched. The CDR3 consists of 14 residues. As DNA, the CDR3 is TGTGCCAGCAGTTCGGACAGGGGAAATGAAAAACTGTTTTTT. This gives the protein CASSSDRGNEKLFF.

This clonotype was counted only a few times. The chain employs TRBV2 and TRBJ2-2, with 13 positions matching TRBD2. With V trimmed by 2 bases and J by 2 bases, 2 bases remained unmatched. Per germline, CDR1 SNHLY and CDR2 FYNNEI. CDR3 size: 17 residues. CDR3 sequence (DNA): TGTGCCAGCAGTGAAACTAGCGGGAGGGTTAACACCGGGGAGCTGTTTTTT. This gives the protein CASSETSGRVNTGELFF.

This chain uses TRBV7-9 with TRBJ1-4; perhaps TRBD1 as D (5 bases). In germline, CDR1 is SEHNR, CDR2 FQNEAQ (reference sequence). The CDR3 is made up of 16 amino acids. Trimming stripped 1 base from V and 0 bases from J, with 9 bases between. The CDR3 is CASSLGGPATNEKLFF. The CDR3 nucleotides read TGTGCCAGCAGCTTAGGGGGCCCTGCAACTAATGAAAAACTGTTTTTT.

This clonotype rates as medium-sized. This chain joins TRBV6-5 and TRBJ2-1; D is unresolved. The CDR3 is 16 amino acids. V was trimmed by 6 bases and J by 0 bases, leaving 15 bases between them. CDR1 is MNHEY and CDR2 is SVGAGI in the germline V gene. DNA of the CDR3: TGTGCCAGCAGACCCCTCGCGGTCCCCTCCTACAATGAGCAGTTCTTC. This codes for CASRPLAVPSYNEQFF.

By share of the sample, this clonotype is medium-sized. CDR3 loop: CASSAGLAGRELFF. CDR3 nucleotides: TGTGCCAGCAGTGCGGGACTAGCCGGTCGGGAGCTGTTTTTT. This chain uses TRBV12-3 or TRBV12-4 with TRBJ2-2, with 9 bases lining up with TRBD2. V trimming: 5 bases; J trimming: 9 bases; junction bases outside the gene matches: 7. The CDR3 sequence is 14 residues long.

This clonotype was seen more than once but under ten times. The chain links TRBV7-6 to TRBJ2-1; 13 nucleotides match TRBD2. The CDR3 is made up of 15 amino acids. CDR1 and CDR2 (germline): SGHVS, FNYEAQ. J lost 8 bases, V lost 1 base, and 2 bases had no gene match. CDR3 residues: CASSLVTSGRDEQFF. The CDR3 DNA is TGTGCCAGCAGCTTAGTCACTAGCGGGAGGGATGAGCAGTTCTTC.

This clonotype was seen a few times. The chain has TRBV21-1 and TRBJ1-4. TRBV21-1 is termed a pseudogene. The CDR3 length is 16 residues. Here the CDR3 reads CASSKVCRQGRKKLFF. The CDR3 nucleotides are TGTGCCAGCAGCAAAGTATGTCGGCAAGGTCGGAAAAAACTGTTTTTT.

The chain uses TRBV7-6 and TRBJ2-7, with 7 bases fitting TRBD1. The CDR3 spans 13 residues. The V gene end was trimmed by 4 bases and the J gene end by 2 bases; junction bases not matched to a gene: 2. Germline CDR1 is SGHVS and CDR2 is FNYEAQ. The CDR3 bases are TGTGCCAGCAGCTATCAGGGGGCCTACGAGCAGTACTTC. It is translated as CASSYQGAYEQYF. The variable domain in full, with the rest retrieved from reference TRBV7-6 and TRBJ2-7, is GAGVSQSPRYKVTKRGQDVALRCDPISGHVSLYWYRQALGQGPEFLTYFNYEAQQDKSGLPNDRFSAERPEGSISTLTIQRTEQRDSAMYRCASSYQGAYEQYFGPGTRLTVT.